A selection of T cell receptor beta chains follows, all from one sample in a study of T-cell reconstitution after alpha-beta-depleted transplantation in children. TCRdb reprocessed the PCR reads via MiXCR and lists one record per CDR3 protein. The repertoire has about 610,000 distinct CDR3 sequences, 25% to 30% of them found once; the top ten carry 30% to 40%. The sample consisted of PBMCs, taken before TCRalphabeta/CD19-depleted stem cell transplant. These receptors originate from a boy under two years old with Wiskott-Aldrich syndrome, due to receive a stem cell transplant. The CDR3 runs from the conserved cysteine through the conserved F or W. The D gene is left open where the match is weak. Not all rows give a size; the values are once, few, many and, for expanded clones, a class.

d_call: TRBD2
j_call: TRBJ2-7
v_call: TRBV24-1
clone_size: few
cdr3_aa: CATSDFEAGNEQYF
cdr3_nt: TGTGCCACCAGTGATTTCGAAGCGGGAAACGAGCAGTACTTC

d_call: NA
j_call: TRBJ2-1
v_call: TRBV9
clone_size: NA
cdr3_aa: CASSAGVGYNEQFF
cdr3_nt: TGTGCCAGCAGCGCGGGAGTCGGTTACAATGAGCAGTTCTTC

d_call: TRBD1
j_call: TRBJ1-2
v_call: TRBV12-3/TRBV12-4
clone_size: NA
cdr3_aa: CASSTRPGQSNYGYTF
cdr3_nt: TGTGCCAGCAGTACACGCCCGGGACAGTCTAACTATGGCTACACCTTC

d_call: NA
j_call: TRBJ2-7
v_call: TRBV6-2/TRBV6-3
clone_size: NA
cdr3_aa: CASSDRRRDLYEQYF
cdr3_nt: TGTGCCAGCAGCGACAGGAGAAGGGATCTCTACGAGCAGTACTTC

d_call: NA
j_call: TRBJ2-3
v_call: TRBV5-1
clone_size: NA
cdr3_aa: CASSRRVVGTDTQYF
cdr3_nt: TGCGCCAGCAGTCGGCGGGTGGTAGGCACAGATACGCAGTATTTT

d_call: NA
j_call: TRBJ2-2
v_call: TRBV5-6
clone_size: NA
cdr3_aa: CASSLGGGFNTGELFF
cdr3_nt: TGTGCCAGCAGCTTGGGTGGGGGTTTTAACACCGGGGAGCTGTTTTTT

d_call: NA
j_call: TRBJ1-3
v_call: TRBV5-1
clone_size: NA
cdr3_aa: CASSPSGGSGNTIYF
cdr3_nt: TGCGCCAGCAGCCCATCGGGTGGGTCTGGAAACACCATATATTTT

d_call: NA
j_call: TRBJ2-4
v_call: TRBV5-1
clone_size: NA
cdr3_aa: CASSATPQGKQNIQYF
cdr3_nt: TGCGCCAGCAGCGCCACGCCACAGGGAAAGCAAAACATTCAGTACTTC

d_call: NA
j_call: TRBJ2-7
v_call: TRBV27
clone_size: few
cdr3_aa: CASRMVGNYEQYF
cdr3_nt: TGTGCCAGCAGAATGGTCGGGAACTACGAGCAGTACTTC

d_call: NA
j_call: TRBJ2-4
v_call: TRBV6-6
clone_size: NA
cdr3_aa: CASSYPQRSQGYF
cdr3_nt: TGTGCCAGCAGTTACCCCCAGAGGAGTCAAGGGTACTTC

d_call: TRBD2
j_call: TRBJ2-3
v_call: TRBV20-1
clone_size: few
cdr3_aa: CSARGKAGGTQYF
cdr3_nt: TGCAGTGCTAGAGGAAAAGCGGGGGGGACGCAGTATTTT

d_call: NA
j_call: TRBJ1-1
v_call: TRBV12-3/TRBV12-4
clone_size: NA
cdr3_aa: CASSLVNPWGTEAFF
cdr3_nt: TGTGCCAGCAGTTTAGTTAATCCGTGGGGCACTGAAGCTTTCTTT

d_call: TRBD1
j_call: TRBJ1-5
v_call: TRBV6-1
clone_size: few
cdr3_aa: CASSEYDRGALGQPQHF
cdr3_nt: TGTGCCAGCAGTGAATACGACAGGGGGGCCCTGGGTCAGCCCCAGCATTTT

d_call: TRBD2
j_call: TRBJ2-5
v_call: TRBV27
clone_size: NA
cdr3_aa: CASSSGTSLETQYF
cdr3_nt: TGTGCCAGCAGTTCCGGGACTAGCCTAGAGACCCAGTACTTC

d_call: TRBD2
j_call: TRBJ2-2
v_call: TRBV12-3/TRBV12-4
clone_size: few
cdr3_aa: CASSTEGLLTKGELFF
cdr3_nt: TGTGCCAGCAGTACCGAGGGACTATTAACAAAAGGGGAGCTGTTTTTT

d_call: TRBD2
j_call: TRBJ2-1
v_call: TRBV12-3/TRBV12-4
clone_size: NA
cdr3_aa: CATTQGLAGGSVYNEQFF
cdr3_nt: TGTGCCACTACGCAGGGACTAGCGGGAGGATCGGTTTACAATGAGCAGTTCTTC

d_call: NA
j_call: TRBJ1-3
v_call: TRBV12-3/TRBV12-4
clone_size: NA
cdr3_aa: CASSLSDSLNTIYF
cdr3_nt: TGTGCCAGCAGTTTATCGGACAGCTTAAACACCATATATTTT

d_call: TRBD1
j_call: TRBJ2-3
v_call: TRBV10-3
clone_size: few
cdr3_aa: CAIRGDRGGDTQYF
cdr3_nt: TGTGCCATCAGAGGGGACAGGGGAGGGGATACGCAGTATTTT

d_call: NA
j_call: TRBJ2-3
v_call: TRBV3-1
clone_size: few
cdr3_aa: CASSQRTAGADTQYF
cdr3_nt: TGTGCCAGCAGCCAAAGGACCGCCGGCGCAGATACGCAGTATTTT

d_call: NA
j_call: TRBJ2-4
v_call: TRBV5-1
clone_size: many
cdr3_aa: CASSKSRIAKNIQYF
cdr3_nt: TGCGCCAGCAGCAAGTCTCGAATAGCCAAAAACATTCAGTACTTC

d_call: NA
j_call: TRBJ2-2
v_call: TRBV28
clone_size: few
cdr3_aa: CASSLEFWTENTGELFF
cdr3_nt: TGTGCCAGCAGTTTGGAATTCTGGACAGAGAACACCGGGGAGCTGTTTTTT

d_call: NA
j_call: TRBJ1-5
v_call: TRBV7-8
clone_size: few
cdr3_aa: CASSHLGGAGRTNQPQHF
cdr3_nt: TGTGCCAGCAGTCACCTCGGGGGGGCCGGTCGAACTAATCAGCCCCAGCATTTT

d_call: NA
j_call: TRBJ1-5
v_call: TRBV12-3/TRBV12-4
clone_size: few
cdr3_aa: CASSLGTPRPSNQPQHF
cdr3_nt: TGTGCCAGCAGTCTCGGGACACCTCGACCGAGCAATCAGCCCCAGCATTTT

d_call: NA
j_call: TRBJ1-6
v_call: TRBV3-1
clone_size: few
cdr3_aa: CASSQVGSPLHF
cdr3_nt: TGTGCCAGCAGCCAAGTGGGTTCCCCCCTCCACTTT

d_call: NA
j_call: TRBJ2-5
v_call: TRBV20-1
clone_size: NA
cdr3_aa: CSARQYQETRYF
cdr3_nt: TGCAGTGCTAGACAGTACCAAGAGACCCGGTACTTC

d_call: NA
j_call: TRBJ1-2
v_call: TRBV12-3/TRBV12-4
clone_size: NA
cdr3_aa: CASSLQGAGGYTF
cdr3_nt: TGTGCCAGCAGTTTGCAGGGTGCGGGAGGCTACACCTTC

d_call: NA
j_call: TRBJ2-3
v_call: TRBV27
clone_size: NA
cdr3_aa: CASSLWGVRDTQYF
cdr3_nt: TGTGCCAGCAGTTTATGGGGAGTCCGGGATACGCAGTATTTT

d_call: NA
j_call: TRBJ2-2
v_call: TRBV28
clone_size: many
cdr3_aa: CASSPTGGTGELFF
cdr3_nt: TGTGCCAGCAGTCCGACAGGCGGCACCGGGGAGCTGTTTTTT

d_call: TRBD2
j_call: TRBJ2-5
v_call: TRBV6-5
clone_size: once
cdr3_aa: CASSYHSSGRAETQYF
cdr3_nt: TGTGCCAGCAGTTACCATTCTAGCGGGAGGGCCGAAACCCAGTACTTC

d_call: NA
j_call: TRBJ2-3
v_call: TRBV7-2
clone_size: NA
cdr3_aa: CASRERTPTTDTQYF
cdr3_nt: TGTGCCAGCAGAGAAAGGACGCCAACCACAGATACGCAGTATTTT

d_call: TRBD1
j_call: TRBJ1-1
v_call: TRBV7-9
clone_size: NA
cdr3_aa: CASSAYRGNTEAFF
cdr3_nt: TGTGCCAGCAGCGCTTACAGGGGAAACACTGAAGCTTTCTTT

d_call: TRBD2
j_call: TRBJ2-2
v_call: TRBV6-5
clone_size: NA
cdr3_aa: CASSYFIAGLDTGELFF
cdr3_nt: TGTGCCAGCAGTTACTTTATAGCGGGACTGGATACCGGGGAGCTGTTTTTT

d_call: TRBD2
j_call: TRBJ2-5
v_call: TRBV29-1
clone_size: NA
cdr3_aa: CSVALAGPGTQYF
cdr3_nt: TGCAGCGTCGCACTAGCGGGACCCGGGACCCAGTACTTC

d_call: NA
j_call: TRBJ2-1
v_call: TRBV27
clone_size: many
cdr3_aa: CASRERRNEQFF
cdr3_nt: TGTGCCAGCAGGGAGAGAAGAAATGAGCAGTTCTTC

d_call: NA
j_call: TRBJ1-4
v_call: TRBV7-3
clone_size: few
cdr3_aa: CAGRSGEPNEKLFF
cdr3_nt: TGTGCCGGACGTTCGGGGGAGCCTAATGAAAAACTGTTTTTT

d_call: TRBD2
j_call: TRBJ2-2
v_call: TRBV2
clone_size: few
cdr3_aa: CASRRTSANTGELFF
cdr3_nt: TGTGCCAGCCGAAGGACTAGCGCGAACACCGGGGAGCTGTTTTTT

d_call: NA
j_call: TRBJ2-1
v_call: TRBV7-9
clone_size: NA
cdr3_aa: CASSLGTANNEQFF
cdr3_nt: TGTGCCAGCAGCTTAGGGACAGCTAACAATGAGCAGTTCTTC

d_call: NA
j_call: TRBJ2-2
v_call: TRBV12-3/TRBV12-4
clone_size: few
cdr3_aa: CASSLVRFSGELFF
cdr3_nt: TGTGCCAGCAGTTTAGTCCGGTTTTCCGGGGAGCTGTTTTTT

d_call: NA
j_call: TRBJ1-1
v_call: TRBV19
clone_size: NA
cdr3_aa: CASSTTGGAEAFF
cdr3_nt: TGTGCCAGTAGTACAACAGGAGGGGCTGAAGCTTTCTTT

d_call: NA
j_call: TRBJ2-3
v_call: TRBV3-1
clone_size: few
cdr3_aa: CASSGQSTDTQYF
cdr3_nt: TGTGCCAGCAGCGGACAGAGCACAGATACGCAGTATTTT

d_call: NA
j_call: TRBJ2-7
v_call: TRBV5-1
clone_size: NA
cdr3_aa: CASSLEADPQYF
cdr3_nt: TGCGCCAGCAGCTTGGAGGCGGACCCACAGTACTTC

d_call: TRBD1
j_call: TRBJ2-1
v_call: TRBV5-1
clone_size: few
cdr3_aa: CASSLGTGRPNEQFF
cdr3_nt: TGCGCCAGCAGCTTGGGGACAGGGCGTCCTAATGAGCAGTTCTTC

d_call: NA
j_call: TRBJ2-5
v_call: TRBV10-3
clone_size: NA
cdr3_aa: CATGADQETQYF
cdr3_nt: TGTGCGACGGGAGCGGACCAAGAGACCCAGTACTTC

d_call: TRBD2
j_call: TRBJ2-1
v_call: TRBV6-2/TRBV6-3
clone_size: few
cdr3_aa: CATTYSGRDDEQFF
cdr3_nt: TGTGCCACCACCTATAGCGGGAGGGACGATGAGCAGTTCTTC

d_call: TRBD1
j_call: TRBJ2-3
v_call: TRBV7-2
clone_size: few
cdr3_aa: CASSLAIGRGLYTDTQYF
cdr3_nt: TGTGCCAGCAGCTTAGCTATCGGCAGGGGGCTCTACACAGATACGCAGTATTTT

d_call: TRBD2
j_call: TRBJ2-1
v_call: TRBV7-8
clone_size: NA
cdr3_aa: CASSHTSGAYNEQFF
cdr3_nt: TGTGCCAGCAGCCATACTAGCGGAGCCTACAATGAGCAGTTCTTC